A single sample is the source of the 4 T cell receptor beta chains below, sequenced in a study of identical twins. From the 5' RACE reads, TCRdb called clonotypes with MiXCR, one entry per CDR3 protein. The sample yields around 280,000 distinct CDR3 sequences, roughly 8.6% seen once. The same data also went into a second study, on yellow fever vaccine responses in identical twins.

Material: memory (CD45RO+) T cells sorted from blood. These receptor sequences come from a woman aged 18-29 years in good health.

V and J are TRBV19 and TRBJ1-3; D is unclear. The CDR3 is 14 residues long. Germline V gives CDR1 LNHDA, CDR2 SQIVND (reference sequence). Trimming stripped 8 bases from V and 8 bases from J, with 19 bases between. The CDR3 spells CASGNLKPLDTIYF. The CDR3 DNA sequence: TGTGCCAGTGGGAACCTAAAACCTTTGGACACCATATATTTT. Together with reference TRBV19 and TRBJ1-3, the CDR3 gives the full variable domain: DGGITQSPKYLFRKEGQNVTLSCEQNLNHDAMYWYRQDPGQGLRLIYYSQIVNDFQKGDIAEGYSVSREKKESFPLTVTSAQKNPTAFYLCASGNLKPLDTIYFGEGSWLTVV.

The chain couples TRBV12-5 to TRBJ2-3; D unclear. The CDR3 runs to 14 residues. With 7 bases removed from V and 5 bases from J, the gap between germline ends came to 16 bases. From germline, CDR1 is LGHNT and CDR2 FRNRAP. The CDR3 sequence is CASATGTRLDTQYF. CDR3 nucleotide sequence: TGTGCTAGTGCCACCGGCACTCGACTAGATACGCAGTATTTT. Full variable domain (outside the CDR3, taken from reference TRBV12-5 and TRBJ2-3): DARVTQTPRHKVTEMGQEVTMRCQPILGHNTVFWYRQTMMQGLELLAYFRNRAPLDDSGMPKDRFSAEMPDATLATLKIQPSEPRDSAVYFCASATGTRLDTQYFGPGTRLTVL.

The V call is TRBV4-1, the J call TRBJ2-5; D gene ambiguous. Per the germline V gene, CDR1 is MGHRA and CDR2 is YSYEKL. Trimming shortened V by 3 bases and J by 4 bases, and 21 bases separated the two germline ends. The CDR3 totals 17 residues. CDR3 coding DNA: TGCGCCAGCAGCCAGGAAAACTTGAAGGGTCGGATAGAGACCCAGTACTTC. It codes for CASSQENLKGRIETQYF.

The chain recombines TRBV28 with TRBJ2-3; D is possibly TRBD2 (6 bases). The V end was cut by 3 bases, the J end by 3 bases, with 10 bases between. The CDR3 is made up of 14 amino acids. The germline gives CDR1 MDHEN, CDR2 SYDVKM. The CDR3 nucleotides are TGTGCCAGCAGTTTCGGCGGGGCTACAGATACGCAGTATTTT. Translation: CASSFGGATDTQYF.